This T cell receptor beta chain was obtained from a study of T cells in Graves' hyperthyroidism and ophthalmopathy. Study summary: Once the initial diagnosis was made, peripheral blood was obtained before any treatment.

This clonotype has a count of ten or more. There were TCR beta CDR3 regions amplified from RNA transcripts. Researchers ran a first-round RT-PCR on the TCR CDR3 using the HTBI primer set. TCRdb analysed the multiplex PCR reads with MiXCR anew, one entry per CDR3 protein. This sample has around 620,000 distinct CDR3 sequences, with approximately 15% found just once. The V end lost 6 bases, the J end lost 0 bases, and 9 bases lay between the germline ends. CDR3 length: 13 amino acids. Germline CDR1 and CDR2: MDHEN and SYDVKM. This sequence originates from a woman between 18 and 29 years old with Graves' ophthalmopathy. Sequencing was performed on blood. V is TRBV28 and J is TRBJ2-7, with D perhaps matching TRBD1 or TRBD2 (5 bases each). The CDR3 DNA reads TGTGCCAGCAGACCAGGGAGCTCCTACGAGCAGTACTTC. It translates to CASRPGSSYEQYF.